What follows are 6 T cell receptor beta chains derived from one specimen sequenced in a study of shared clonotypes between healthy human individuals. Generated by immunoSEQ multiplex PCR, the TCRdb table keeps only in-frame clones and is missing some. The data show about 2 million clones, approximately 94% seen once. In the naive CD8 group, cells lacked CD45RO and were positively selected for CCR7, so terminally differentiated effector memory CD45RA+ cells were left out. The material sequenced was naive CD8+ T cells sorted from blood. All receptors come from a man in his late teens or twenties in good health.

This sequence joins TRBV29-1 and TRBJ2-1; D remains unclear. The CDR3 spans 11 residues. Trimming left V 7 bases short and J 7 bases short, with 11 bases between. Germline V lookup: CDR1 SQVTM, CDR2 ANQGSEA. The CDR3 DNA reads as TGCAGCGCCGAGAACCAGAATGAGCAGTTCTTC. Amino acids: CSAENQNEQFF.

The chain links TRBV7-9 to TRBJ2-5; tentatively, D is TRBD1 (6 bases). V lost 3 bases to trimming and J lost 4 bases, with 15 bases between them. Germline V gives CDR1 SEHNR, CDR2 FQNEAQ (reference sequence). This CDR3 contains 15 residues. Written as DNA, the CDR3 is TGTGCCAGCAGCTTCGCAGGGGAGCAAGGAGAGACCCAGTACTTC. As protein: CASSFAGEQGETQYF.

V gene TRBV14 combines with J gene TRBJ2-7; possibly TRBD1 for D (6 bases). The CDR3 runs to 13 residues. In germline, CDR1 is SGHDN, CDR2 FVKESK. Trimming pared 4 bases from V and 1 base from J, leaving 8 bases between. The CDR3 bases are TGTGCCAGCAGCCTAGGACAGTCCTACGAGCAGTACTTC. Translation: CASSLGQSYEQYF.

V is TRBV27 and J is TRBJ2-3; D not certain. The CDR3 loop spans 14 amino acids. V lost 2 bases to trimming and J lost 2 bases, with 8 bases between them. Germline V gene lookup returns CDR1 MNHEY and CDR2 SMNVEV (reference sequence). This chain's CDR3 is CASSLTYSTDTQYF. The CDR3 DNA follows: TGTGCCAGCAGTTTAACCTACTCCACAGATACGCAGTATTTT.

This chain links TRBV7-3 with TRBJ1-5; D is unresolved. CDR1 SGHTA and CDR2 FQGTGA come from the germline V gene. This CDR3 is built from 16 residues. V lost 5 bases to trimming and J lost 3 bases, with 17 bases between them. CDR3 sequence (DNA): TGTGCCAGCAGCCCGCCAACGGAGCGGAACAATCAGCCCCAGCATTTT. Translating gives CASSPPTERNNQPQHF. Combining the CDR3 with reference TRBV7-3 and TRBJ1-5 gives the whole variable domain GAGVSQTPSNKVTEKGKYVELRCDPISGHTALYWYRQSLGQGPEFLIYFQGTGAADDSGLPNDRFFAVRPEGSVSTLKIQRTERGDSAVYLCASSPPTERNNQPQHFGDGTRLSIL.

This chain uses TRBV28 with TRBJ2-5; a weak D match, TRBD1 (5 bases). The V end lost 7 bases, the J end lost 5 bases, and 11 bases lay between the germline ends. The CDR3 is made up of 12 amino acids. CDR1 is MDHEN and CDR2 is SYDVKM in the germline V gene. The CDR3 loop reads CASMTVAETQYF. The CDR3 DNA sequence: TGTGCCAGCATGACAGTTGCGGAGACCCAGTACTTC.